This T cell receptor (beta chain) was documented in a study of blood T cell repertoires in COVID-19. Original processing methods: Amplified reference gene primers provided the basis for estimating nucleated cell counts. Data came from immunoSEQ multiplex PCR; TCRdb stores just in-frame clones and leaves some out. V and J calls and clone size follow that table, whereas D and trimming were derived from the DNA. This table holds hundreds of thousands of clones, approximately 87% found once. V lost 4 bases, J lost 4 bases, and 6 bases stayed unmatched. Per the germline V gene, CDR1 is SGHRS and CDR2 is YFSETQ. The CDR3 has 15 residues.

The sample comprised peripheral blood. This chain connects TRBV5-1 to TRBJ2-4; 9 nucleotides agree with TRBD1. The clonotype was recovered from a woman aged 55-69 years with COVID-19, enrolled during active disease. CDR3 sequence: CASSPPGQGKNIQYF. In DNA form, the CDR3 reads TGCGCCAGCAGCCCGCCCGGACAGGGGAAAAACATTCAGTACTTC.